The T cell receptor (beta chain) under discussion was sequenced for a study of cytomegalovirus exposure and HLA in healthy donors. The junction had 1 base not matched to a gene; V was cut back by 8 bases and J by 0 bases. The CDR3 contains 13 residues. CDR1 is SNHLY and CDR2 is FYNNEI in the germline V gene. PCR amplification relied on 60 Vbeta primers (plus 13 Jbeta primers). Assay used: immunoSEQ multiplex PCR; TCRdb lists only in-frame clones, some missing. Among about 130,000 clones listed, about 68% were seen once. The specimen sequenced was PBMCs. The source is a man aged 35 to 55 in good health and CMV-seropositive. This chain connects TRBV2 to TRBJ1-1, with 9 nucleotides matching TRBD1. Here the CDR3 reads CASGQGMNTEAFF. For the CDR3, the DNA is TGTGCCAGCGGACAGGGGATGAACACTGAAGCTTTCTTT.